The 24 T cell receptor beta chains given below trace back to one sample, sequenced in a study of blood T cells in healthy people across ages. The second PCR ran about 6 to 11 cycles with a sample-barcoded 5' primer and J-beta primers. MiXCR, applied by TCRdb to the 5' RACE reads, yields one record per CDR3 protein. The data hold fewer than 750,000 distinct CDR3 sequences, with under 55% observed a single time. The specimen sequenced was blood. The receptors here all came from an elderly man in good health.

The V and J genes are TRBV10-3 and TRBJ1-4, with 9 bases fitting TRBD1. The germline CDR1 and CDR2 sequences are ENHRY and SYGVKD. This CDR3 has 14 residues. The trim removed 6 bases at V and 4 bases at J, leaving 3 bases unmatched. The DNA for the CDR3 is TGTGCCATCAGAGAGGGACAGGGTAATGAAAAACTGTTTTTT. Protein sequence: CAIREGQGNEKLFF.

There are a few counts of this clonotype. This chain links TRBV7-2 with TRBJ2-5; 11 bases agree with TRBD1. Germline V lookup: CDR1 SGHTA, CDR2 FQGNSA. V shed 4 bases and J 5 bases; nucleotides not matched to a gene: 9. This CDR3 has 16 residues. The CDR3 DNA reads as TGTGCCAGCAGCTCGCGGAGGACAGGGGGCGAGGAGACCCAGTACTTC. Translating gives CASSSRRTGGEETQYF.

The chain uses TRBV6-5 and TRBJ1-1; D might be TRBD1 (5 bases). V was pared by 6 bases and J by 4 bases, with 15 bases between. Germline V CDR1 and CDR2: MNHEY, SVGAGI. The CDR3 sequence is 14 residues long. CDR3 in amino acids: CASRRPGMGTEAFF. The DNA for the CDR3 is TGTGCCAGCAGACGTCCAGGGATGGGCACTGAAGCTTTCTTT.

This clonotype was recorded at least ten times. As DNA, the CDR3 is TGTGCCAGCAGTTACGGGACTAGCGGGGTTAATGAGCAGTTCTTC. This codes for CASSYGTSGVNEQFF. The V and J genes are TRBV6-5 and TRBJ2-1; 13 positions agree with TRBD2. The CDR3 covers 15 residues. CDR1 MNHEY and CDR2 SVGAGI come from the germline V gene. V lost 2 bases to trimming and J lost 7 bases; unmatched junction nucleotides: 2.

The rearrangement joins TRBV20-1 to TRBJ2-7, with 9 bases lining up with TRBD2. The J call could be wrong; TRBJ2-4 is a better fit for the DNA end. In germline, CDR1 is DFQATT, CDR2 SNEGSKA (reference sequence). The CDR3 covers 13 residues. Here the CDR3 DNA reads TGCAGCCGAGCGGCGGGAGGGCGGGACATTCAGTACTTC. This gives the protein CSRAAGGRDIQYF.

CDR3 sequence reads: CASIFRGPAKNIQYF. In DNA, the CDR3 is TGTGCCAGCATTTTTAGGGGCCCCGCCAAAAACATTCAGTACTTC. The chain recombines TRBV27 with TRBJ2-4; D is perhaps TRBD1 (5 bases). The V gene's germline CDR1 is MNHEY and CDR2 SMNVEV (reference sequence). The CDR3 sequence is 15 residues long. Trimming cost V 7 bases and J 1 base, with 14 bases left between them.

This clonotype turned up a few times. The chain recombines TRBV20-1 with TRBJ2-5; TRBD2 matches at 7 bases. With V trimmed by 1 base and J by 4 bases, 9 bases remained unmatched. Germline CDR1 DFQATT, CDR2 SNEGSKA (reference sequence). The CDR3 has 15 residues. The CDR3 DNA reads as TGCAGTGCTAGAGGGAGCGCGGGGGTGCTAGAGACCCAGTACTTC. Translation: CSARGSAGVLETQYF.

The chain recombines TRBV14 with TRBJ1-2; unclear D gene. Germline lookup yields CDR1 SGHDN and CDR2 FVKESK. This CDR3 comprises 13 residues. V lost 0 bases and J 6 bases, leaving 8 bases between the germline ends. CDR3 DNA sequence: TGTGCCAGCAGCCAAGACCACAGCCATGGCTACACCTTC. Its translation is CASSQDHSHGYTF.

The chain joins TRBV14 to TRBJ2-1; 8 bases are a match to TRBD2. This CDR3 comprises 17 residues. CDR1 and CDR2 from the germline V gene are SGHDN and FVKESK. The J segment lost 7 bases and the V segment lost 5 bases, leaving 16 bases of the junction unmatched. The DNA for the CDR3 is TGTGCCAGCAGCGGCATAGCGGGAATTCAGGGTAGGAATGAGCAGTTCTTC. It is translated as CASSGIAGIQGRNEQFF.

The chain couples TRBV30 to TRBJ1-6; D uncertain. Germline lookup yields CDR1 GTSNPN and CDR2 SVGIG (reference sequence). This CDR3 is built from 12 residues. Deletions cut 4 bases from V and 10 bases from J, with 11 bases between. The CDR3 loop reads CAWKETGSPLHF. In DNA, the CDR3 is TGTGCCTGGAAAGAGACGGGGTCACCCCTCCACTTT.

This rearrangement joins TRBV28 to TRBJ2-1; TRBD2 is a possible D gene (5 bases). The end of the DNA is better explained by TRBJ2-7, so the J call may be wrong. From germline, CDR1 is MDHEN and CDR2 SYDVKM. There are 15 residues in the CDR3. The CDR3 DNA follows: TGTGCCAGCAGTCAGCGGCTAAGCTCCTACAATGAGCAGTACTTC. Amino acid sequence: CASSQRLSSYNEQYF.

This rearrangement joins TRBV11-3 to TRBJ2-2; perhaps TRBD1 as D (5 bases). Deletions cut 0 bases from V and 4 bases from J, with 12 bases between. The CDR3 totals 16 residues. The germline gives CDR1 SGHNT, CDR2 YENEEA. The CDR3 DNA reads as TGTGCCAGCAGCTTAGATGGAGTTACAGGCACCGGGGAGCTGTTTTTT. Translated, it gives CASSLDGVTGTGELFF.

With regard to this clonotype: A much larger clonotype is one base distant, so this may be a read error. The J gene is TRBJ2-1, the V gene TRBV6-6; 11 bases are shared with TRBD2. The CDR3 contains 15 residues. The germline gives CDR1 MNHNY, CDR2 SVGAGI (reference sequence). Trimming removed 5 bases from V and 4 bases from J; junction bases left unmatched: 4. The CDR3 is CASSEGLAAYNEQFF. The CDR3 DNA sequence: TGTGCCAGCAGTGAGGGACTAGCGGCTTACAATGAGCAGTTCTTC.

Concerning this clonotype itself: Just one base apart from a much larger clone, this may be a read error. The chain recombines TRBV6-5 with TRBJ1-6, with D tentatively TRBD1 (6 bases). The germline V gene encodes CDR1 MNHEY and CDR2 SVGAGI. The V gene lost 5 bases and the J gene lost 12 bases, with 20 bases spanning the gap. The CDR3 loop spans 15 amino acids. CDR3 coding DNA: TGTGCCAGCAGTCAACTGGGGGGGCGAGGATTACCCCTCCACTTT. Its translation is CASSQLGGRGLPLHF.

The rearrangement joins TRBV29-1 to TRBJ2-7, with 10 bases fitting TRBD1. The DNA end is more similar to TRBJ2-5, so the J call may be wrong. Germline CDR1 and CDR2: SQVTM and ANQGSEA. CDR3 length: 15 amino acids. The CDR3 DNA follows: TGCAGCGTCGGCAGACAGGGGGCCGGGGGAGAGACCCAGTACTTC. Translated, it gives CSVGRQGAGGETQYF.

The chain joins TRBV29-1 to TRBJ1-1; no firm D call. Germline V CDR1 and CDR2: SQVTM, ANQGSEA. This CDR3 contains 12 residues. Trimming removed 5 bases at V and 3 bases at J, with 10 bases between. CDR3 residues: CSVSPGDTEAFF. The DNA for the CDR3 is TGCAGCGTTTCCCCAGGAGACACTGAAGCTTTCTTT.

The gene calls are TRBV29-1 and TRBJ1-4, with D uncertain. Germline CDR1 reads SQVTM; CDR2 reads ANQGSEA. The CDR3 has 11 residues. V dropped 3 bases and J dropped 5 bases, with 4 bases sitting between them. The CDR3 bases are TGCAGCGTTGAGTCGAATGAAAAACTGTTTTTT. Translation gives CSVESNEKLFF. The variable domain in full, with the rest retrieved from reference TRBV29-1 and TRBJ1-4, is SAVISQKPSRDICQRGTSLTIQCQVDSQVTMMFWYRQQPGQSLTLIATANQGSEATYESGFVIDKFPISRPNLTFSTLTVSNMSPEDSSIYLCSVESNEKLFFGSGTQLSVL.

A note on this clonotype: The junction does not match germline at one end; this may be a read error. The rearrangement joins TRBV7-9 to TRBJ2-1, with TRBD2 identical over 8 bases. CDR3 length equals 20 residues. Germline CDR1 is SEHNR and CDR2 is FQNEAQ (reference sequence). The CDR3 coding sequence is TGTACCAGCAGCAAACCGGGACTAGGAGTGGTCCTACGGTCGCACAATGAGCAGTTCTTC. Translated, it gives CTSSKPGLGVVLRSHNEQFF.

This clonotype was observed at least ten times. The chain has TRBV6-6 and TRBJ2-2; no reliable D call. The germline gives CDR1 MNHNY, CDR2 SVGAGI (reference sequence). The CDR3 runs to 11 residues. The CDR3 region is CATSGPGELFF. The CDR3 DNA reads as TGTGCTACGTCCGGGCCCGGGGAGCTGTTTTTT.

The chain links TRBV11-2 to TRBJ2-2; D uncertain. V was cut by 0 bases and J by 2 bases, with 16 bases left in between. The CDR3 is 18 amino acids. CDR1 and CDR2 (germline): SGHAT, FQNNGV. The CDR3 nucleotides are TGTGCCAGCAGCTTAGATGTTAGGGTAGCAGCAAACACCGGGGAGCTGTTTTTT. Translation gives CASSLDVRVAANTGELFF. The complete variable domain, with remaining parts taken from reference TRBV11-2 and TRBJ2-2, reads EAGVAQSPRYKIIEKRQSVAFWCNPISGHATLYWYQQILGQGPKLLIQFQNNGVVDDSQLPKDRFSAERLKGVDSTLKIQPAKLEDSAVYLCASSLDVRVAANTGELFFGEGSRLTVL.

This clonotype was detected many times. This chain joins TRBV6-6 and TRBJ1-1; D might be TRBD1 (5 bases). The length of the CDR3 is 15 residues. Germline V lookup: CDR1 MNHNY, CDR2 SVGAGI (reference sequence). The V and J ends lost 2 bases and 7 bases respectively, with 17 bases between them. The DNA for the CDR3 is TGTGCCAGCAGTTACGGGAGGGCTCGGGACCTTGAAGCTTTCTTT. This translates into CASSYGRARDLEAFF.

This clonotype was seen a few times. The chain links TRBV7-9 to TRBJ2-7, with TRBD1 matching over 8 bases. The CDR3 loop spans 14 amino acids. With 6 bases clipped from V and 3 bases from J, the junction kept 7 bases outside the gene matches. Germline V gene lookup returns CDR1 SEHNR and CDR2 FQNEAQ (reference sequence). In nucleotides, the CDR3 is TGTGCCAGCAGTTCCGGGACAGGACTCTACGAGCAGTACTTC. Protein: CASSSGTGLYEQYF.

J is TRBJ2-7 and V is TRBV10-3; tentative D call: TRBD2 (6 bases). Germline CDR1 and CDR2: ENHRY and SYGVKD. The CDR3 totals 14 residues. The germline V and J ends were trimmed by 9 bases and 6 bases, with 21 bases remaining between them. The CDR3 loop is CAMGPRGGIGEQYF. The CDR3, as DNA: TGTGCCATGGGACCCCGAGGAGGGATTGGCGAGCAGTACTTC.

The sample holds a few counts of this clonotype. The V and J genes are TRBV7-3 and TRBJ2-1, with 13 bases fitting TRBD2. The germline V gene has CDR1 SGHTA and CDR2 FQGTGA. The CDR3 is 15 amino acids. Trimming at V came to 5 bases and at J to 13 bases, leaving 11 bases not matched to a gene. This CDR3 reads CASSLSSLAGGPQFF. CDR3 DNA: TGTGCCAGCAGCCTAAGCTCACTAGCGGGGGGGCCACAGTTCTTC. The full variable domain, with the rest looked up from reference TRBV7-3 and TRBJ2-1, is GAGVSQTPSNKVTEKGKYVELRCDPISGHTALYWYRQSLGQGPEFLIYFQGTGAADDSGLPNDRFFAVRPEGSVSTLKIQRTERGDSAVYLCASSLSSLAGGPQFFGPGTRLTVL.